Sequencing of this T cell receptor beta chain was carried out in a study of early T cells in non-severe SARS-CoV-2 infection. Unique molecular identifiers were affixed to single, distinct cDNA molecules. MiXCR was run by TCRdb on the 5' RACE reads, yielding one entry per CDR3 protein. This sample carries more than 95,000 distinct CDR3 sequences, approximately 17% of them seen once, and the ten largest clones take over 1%. This clonotype was picked up many times. The CDR3 extends over 15 amino acids. The trim removed 6 bases at V and 3 bases at J, leaving 11 bases unmatched. Germline V gene lookup returns CDR1 SQVTM and CDR2 ANQGSEA.

This rearrangement joins TRBV29-1 to TRBJ2-3; 8 bases map to TRBD2. Source material: whole blood. This sequence was found in an adult who was a healthcare worker with PCR-confirmed SARS-CoV-2 infection or an uninfected control (not recorded which). The chain's CDR3 is CSVPGGGHGTDTQYF. The CDR3 DNA follows: TGCAGCGTCCCCGGCGGGGGGCACGGGACAGATACGCAGTATTTT.